Sequencing of this T cell receptor beta chain was carried out in a study of molecular identifiers for immune sequencing clone quantification. TCRdb reprocessed the PCR reads via MiXCR and lists one record per CDR3 protein. The sample comprises 100,000 or so distinct CDR3 sequences, about 35% of which are singletons, and around 4.2% rests with the top ten. This CDR3 has 16 amino acids. The germline gives CDR1 SGHVS, CDR2 FQNEAQ. Trimming stripped 5 bases from V and 0 bases from J, with 14 bases between. The table lists this clonotype with a few counts. The source is a human donor in good health. Some libraries in this study had Jurkat cell RNA spiked in. The material sequenced was naive CD8+ T cells from blood, with Jurkat cell RNA spiked in. The subset: FACS-sorted CD8+CD4-CCR7+CD45RA+ naive T cells. V gene TRBV7-8 combines with J gene TRBJ2-1; D possibly corresponds to TRBD2 (5 bases). CDR3 in DNA: TGTGCCAGCAGCACTTTCGGGGAAAGCTCCTACAATGAGCAGTTCTTC. This encodes CASSTFGESSYNEQFF.